This TCR beta chain originates from a study of long-term antiretroviral therapy in people with HIV. The CDR3 extends over 14 amino acids. The V gene lost 0 bases and the J gene lost 4 bases, with 10 bases spanning the gap. Per germline, CDR1 MNHEY and CDR2 SVGAGI. This was the immunoSEQ v3.0 assay at survey level. Only in-frame clones appear in the TCRdb table, and some are missing; sequencing was by immunoSEQ multiplex PCR. Of about 24,000 clones in the sample, 80% to 85% were seen once. By proportion, this clone is medium-sized (0.01 to 0.1%). The receptor was derived from a woman aged 18 to 35 with HIV. The V call is TRBV6-5, the J call TRBJ2-7; D uncertain. The sequencing here drew on unsorted PBMCs, taken at the start of antiretroviral therapy, before treatment. The CDR3 bases are TGTGCCAGCAGTTACTCCCTGGCAGAATACGAGCAGTACTTC. This encodes CASSYSLAEYEQYF.